Detailed here is one T cell receptor beta chain. Its specific antigen is unknown. No base quality information exists; no much larger clone differs at one position. TCRbeta CDR3 regions were amplified from genomic DNA using the immunoSEQ Assay, a bias-controlled multiplex PCR. The source study handled its data this way. The number of nucleated cells in each sample was estimated from the amplification of reference gene primers within the assay. To quantify the absolute abundance of each unique TCRbeta CDR3 rearrangement, sequence reads were collapsed and filtered. For each sample, productive Simpson clonality was calculated as the square root of Simpson's diversity index over productive rearrangements. This is the immuneACCESS table as TCRdb keeps it, with only in-frame sequences that have V and J called. A part of the clones is gone; compared with another copy, unresolved V genes explain less than half, and the rest is unexplained. V, J and clone size are taken as reported in that table, and D and trimming were inferred from the DNA itself. In all, the sample holds 70,000 or so clones, and 70% to 75% of those were seen once. The ten largest make up under 25% of the sample.

The collaborating institutions used their own protocols to collect whole blood in K2EDTA tubes. For TCRbeta analysis, collaborators shipped samples in one of three forms: frozen whole blood, isolated PBMCs, or DNA extracted from either of those sample types. The data belong to a study of blood T cell repertoires in COVID-19 (dated by TCRdb to about 2020). At the level of the whole study: Samples from collaborators originated in the United States, Italy and Spain and spanned both the acute and convalescent phases of COVID-19. Samples were obtained from the ongoing ImmuneRACE study (first 160 participants) and from 1,200 or so subjects provided by 6 global collaborators. The dataset comprised deeply sampled blood TCRbeta repertoires from subjects exposed to, actively infected with, or recovered from COVID-19. Nearly every sample came with metadata listing a de-identified subject ID, COVID-19 status, age in years and sex. The repertoires were made available in a free public database intended to serve as a resource for research on the immune response to SARS-CoV-2. The material from the prospective study consisted of cDNA or gDNA derived from T cells, B-cell-depleted T cells, or PBMCs. Where HLA class I and class II types were available, the types were taken from metadata supplied by the sample provider, not from assay-based typing. Summary of the overall study and its limitations: How much clinical and demographic metadata was included differed by source and by participant, and the metadata was provided uncurated.

The germline V gene sets CDR1 to SGHVS and CDR2 to FQNEAQ. The CDR3 holds 14 amino acids from the cysteine to the phenylalanine. The CDR3 DNA has 42 bases and is translated from base 1. Relative to germline, V is 1 base shorter and J is 2 bases shorter, with 9 bases between their ends. The receptor comes from a man between 65 and 80 years old with acute or convalescent COVID-19. In this chain, TRBV7-8 is recombined with TRBJ2-7, and TRBD1 may be the D gene, going by 5 matching bases. The sequencing input was peripheral blood. This receptor carries the CDR3 CASSLGGHTYEQYF. The DNA sequence reads TGTGCCAGCAGCTTAGGGGGCCATACCTACGAGCAGTACTTC.